A single sample gave rise to the 18 T cell receptor beta chains below, sequenced in a study of technical replicates of blood from a few donors listed by TCRdb under 2017. The method behind the library was the immunoSEQ multiplex PCR assay. Imported from immuneACCESS, the table was reduced by TCRdb to in-frame sequences with V and J called. These copies leave out some clones; in studies compared against another copy, an unresolved V gene accounts for under half, and the cause of the remainder is not known. The sample table contains 80,000 to 95,000 clones; only one count was recorded for about 97% of them. The ten largest clones add up to around 0.28% of the sample. What was sequenced was T cells isolated from PBMCs. The receptors derive from a human donor in good health.

The chain employs TRBV10-3 and TRBJ2-3; TRBD2 matches 7 bases. CDR1 and CDR2 (germline): ENHRY, SYGVKD. The ends lost 10 bases at V and 3 bases at J; junction bases unmatched: 13. The CDR3 covers 15 residues. The CDR3 region is CASSGGSERTDTQYF. The CDR3 nucleotides read TGTGCCAGCTCCGGGGGGTCCGAGAGGACAGATACGCAGTATTTT.

CDR3 DNA sequence: TGCGCCAGCAGCCCCCAGGACAGGGCGGTATCCTACGAGCAGTACTTC. This translates into CASSPQDRAVSYEQYF. The rearrangement joins TRBV4-1 to TRBJ2-7, with 8 nucleotides matching TRBD1. This CDR3 is 16 amino acids long. Germline V gene data show CDR1 as MGHRA and CDR2 as YSYEKL. Germline trimming cut 4 bases from V and 1 base from J; bases unmatched to any gene: 9.

Only one count was recorded for this clone. The chain has TRBV7-6 and TRBJ2-7; 8 bases align to TRBD2. The CDR3 contains 14 residues. Per germline, CDR1 SGHVS and CDR2 FNYEAQ. Trimming removed 5 bases from V and 5 bases from J; junction bases left unmatched: 8. The CDR3 here is CASSEGPSGHEQYF. CDR3 DNA sequence: TGTGCCAGCAGCGAAGGCCCTAGCGGGCACGAGCAGTACTTC.

The chain joins TRBV6-5 to TRBJ1-1, with D maybe TRBD1 (6 bases). The CDR3 consists of 14 residues. Trimming shortened V by 5 bases and J by 5 bases, and 15 bases separated the two germline ends. CDR1 and CDR2 from the germline V gene are MNHEY and SVGAGI. CDR3 in DNA: TGTGCCAGCAGTACAGGGAGGGTAGGTACTGAAGCTTTCTTT. Its translation is CASSTGRVGTEAFF.

The table lists this clone with a count of one. The chain couples TRBV19 to TRBJ1-2; D might be TRBD1 (6 bases). Per the germline V gene, CDR1 is LNHDA and CDR2 is SQIVND (reference sequence). The CDR3 runs to 14 residues. Trimming shortened V by 5 bases and J by 6 bases, and 16 bases separated the two germline ends. The DNA for the CDR3 is TGTGCCAGTAGTTGGGGGCAGGGCTTTAATGGCTACACCTTC. Amino acid sequence: CASSWGQGFNGYTF.

The chain carries TRBV11-2 and TRBJ1-2; D is ambiguous. Germline CDR1 reads SGHAT; CDR2 reads FQNNGV. Deletions cut 1 base from V and 8 bases from J, with 8 bases between. This CDR3 comprises 12 residues. The CDR3 here is CASSLVGGGYTF. The DNA for the CDR3 is TGTGCCAGCAGCTTAGTAGGAGGCGGCTACACCTTC.

J is TRBJ2-7 and V is TRBV11-1, with D uncertain. The V and J ends lost 3 bases and 3 bases respectively, with 15 bases between them. CDR1 and CDR2 (germline): SGHAT, FQDESV (reference sequence). The CDR3 is 15 amino acids. The CDR3 DNA reads as TGTGCCAGCAGCTTCGGTCTCGGCGGCTTCTACGAGCAGTACTTC. Its protein is CASSFGLGGFYEQYF.

A single count supports this clone. This chain links TRBV9 with TRBJ1-1; TRBD1 might be the D (5 bases). CDR1 is SGDLS, CDR2 YYNGEE, per germline. This CDR3 contains 11 residues. V was cut by 4 bases and J by 5 bases, with 6 bases left in between. The CDR3 is CASSRGTEAFF. The DNA for the CDR3 is TGTGCCAGCAGCCGGGGGACTGAAGCTTTCTTT.

The rearrangement uses TRBV5-4 and TRBJ2-1; the match to TRBD2 covers 9 bases. CDR3 length: 15 amino acids. V dropped 1 base and J dropped 5; count of bases not matched to a gene: 4. Germline lookup yields CDR1 SGHNT and CDR2 YYREEE (reference sequence). CDR3 DNA: TGTGCCAGCAGCTTGACTAGCGGGCTTCACAATGAGCAGTTCTTC. The encoded protein is CASSLTSGLHNEQFF.

This clone has just one count. Written as DNA, the CDR3 is TGTGCAAGTCGCTGCGGACAGGGCCAAGAGACCCAGTACTTC. It specifies CASRCGQGQETQYF. The J gene is TRBJ2-5, the V gene TRBV12-2; the table calls TRBD1, which could not be checked here. TRBV12-2 is listed as a pseudogene. The CDR3 covers 14 residues.

This clone was counted a few times. The chain has TRBV30 and TRBJ1-1; maybe TRBD1 (5 bases). Germline values: CDR1 GTSNPN, CDR2 SVGIG (reference sequence). Trimming stripped 4 bases from V and 5 bases from J, with 23 bases between. The CDR3 covers 16 residues. The CDR3 sequence: CAWITPGRVGGTEAFF. The CDR3 nucleotides read TGTGCCTGGATCACCCCGGGGCGGGTTGGAGGGACTGAAGCTTTCTTT.

This clone was recorded only once. This rearrangement joins TRBV10-1 to TRBJ1-2; D remains unclear. This CDR3 has 13 amino acids. CDR1 is WNHNN and CDR2 is SYGVQD in the germline V gene (reference sequence). V was pared by 4 bases and J by 2 bases, with 8 bases between. CDR3 coding DNA: TGCGCCAGCAGTGCCCAGGAAAACTATGGCTACACCTTC. Amino acids: CASSAQENYGYTF.

The chain carries TRBV5-1 and TRBJ2-3, with 8 bases fitting TRBD2. Germline V lookup: CDR1 SGHRS, CDR2 YFSETQ. Losses at the gene ends were 6 bases for V and 0 bases for J; bases not matched to a gene: 3. This CDR3 contains 14 residues. Here the CDR3 reads CASTGGPSTDTQYF. As DNA, the CDR3 is TGCGCCAGCACGGGGGGGCCTAGCACAGATACGCAGTATTTT.

This chain links TRBV6-1 with TRBJ1-5; D call uncertain. The germline V gene has CDR1 MNHNS and CDR2 SASEGT. The CDR3 is 15 amino acids. V lost 1 base, J lost 3 bases, and 10 bases lay in between. This CDR3 reads CASSEGTGNNQPQHF. The CDR3 region has the DNA TGTGCCAGCAGTGAAGGTACGGGTAACAATCAGCCCCAGCATTTT.

The DNA for the CDR3 is TGTGCCTGGAGTGTAGGGGTAGGGCTAGAGACCCAGTACTTC. Protein: CAWSVGVGLETQYF. This rearrangement joins TRBV30 to TRBJ2-5, with a weak D call TRBD1 (5 bases). Germline V gives CDR1 GTSNPN, CDR2 SVGIG (reference sequence). The CDR3 is made up of 14 amino acids. The ends were cut back, 0 bases at V and 4 bases at J, with 12 bases in the middle.

This chain joins TRBV28 and TRBJ1-1, with D perhaps TRBD1 (5 bases). Germline CDR1 is MDHEN and CDR2 is SYDVKM. Trimming removed 4 bases at V and 4 bases at J, with 13 bases between. This CDR3 contains 14 residues. The CDR3 DNA reads TGTGCCAGCAGTTCTTGGGGGGGAGGCACTGAAGCTTTCTTT. This codes for CASSSWGGGTEAFF. The full variable domain, its missing parts supplied by reference TRBV28 and TRBJ1-1, is DVKVTQSSRYLVKRTGEKVFLECVQDMDHENMFWYRQDPGLGLRLIYFSYDVKMKEKGDIPEGYSVSREKKERFSLILESASTNQTSMYLCASSSWGGGTEAFFGQGTRLTVV.

The rearrangement joins TRBV19 to TRBJ2-7; 10 bases align to TRBD1. This CDR3 is built from 14 residues. V was pared by 1 base and J by 4 bases, with 1 base of the junction left unmatched. Per the germline V gene, CDR1 is LNHDA and CDR2 is SQIVND (reference sequence). The CDR3 DNA reads TGTGCCAGTAGTATAGGGGGACAGGGGTACGAGCAGTACTTC. Translating it yields CASSIGGQGYEQYF. The entire variable domain, with the rest obtained from reference TRBV19 and TRBJ2-7, is as follows: DGGITQSPKYLFRKEGQNVTLSCEQNLNHDAMYWYRQDPGQGLRLIYYSQIVNDFQKGDIAEGYSVSREKKESFPLTVTSAQKNPTAFYLCASSIGGQGYEQYFGPGTRLTVT.

The V gene is TRBV4-1, the J gene TRBJ1-5; 8 bases fit TRBD1. The CDR3 contains 18 residues. With V trimmed by 1 base and J by 7 bases, 15 bases remained unmatched. CDR1 and CDR2 from the germline V gene are MGHRA and YSYEKL. In DNA, the CDR3 is TGCGCCAGCAGCCAAGTAATCGTCGGACAGGGTATAATCCAGCCCCAGCATTTT. Translation gives CASSQVIVGQGIIQPQHF.